This T cell receptor beta chain was retrieved from a study of blood T cell repertoires in COVID-19. The age range of participants was 18 to 89 years, with residence in roughly 25 US areas. Assay used: immunoSEQ multiplex PCR; TCRdb lists only in-frame clones, some missing. This sample carries under 250,000 clones, roughly 83% of them seen once, and the ten largest clones take approximately 1.2%. This clone has just a few counts. The TCR originated in a middle-aged woman with acute COVID-19. The sample consisted of PBMCs or T cells enriched from blood (not recorded which).

This CDR3 reads CSVGAVNQETQYF. CDR3 sequence (DNA): TGCAGCGTTGGTGCGGTTAACCAAGAGACCCAGTACTTC. The chain employs TRBV29-1 and TRBJ2-5; D unresolved. This CDR3 is built from 13 residues. The V and J ends lost 4 bases and 0 bases respectively, with 9 bases between them. Germline lookup yields CDR1 SQVTM and CDR2 ANQGSEA.